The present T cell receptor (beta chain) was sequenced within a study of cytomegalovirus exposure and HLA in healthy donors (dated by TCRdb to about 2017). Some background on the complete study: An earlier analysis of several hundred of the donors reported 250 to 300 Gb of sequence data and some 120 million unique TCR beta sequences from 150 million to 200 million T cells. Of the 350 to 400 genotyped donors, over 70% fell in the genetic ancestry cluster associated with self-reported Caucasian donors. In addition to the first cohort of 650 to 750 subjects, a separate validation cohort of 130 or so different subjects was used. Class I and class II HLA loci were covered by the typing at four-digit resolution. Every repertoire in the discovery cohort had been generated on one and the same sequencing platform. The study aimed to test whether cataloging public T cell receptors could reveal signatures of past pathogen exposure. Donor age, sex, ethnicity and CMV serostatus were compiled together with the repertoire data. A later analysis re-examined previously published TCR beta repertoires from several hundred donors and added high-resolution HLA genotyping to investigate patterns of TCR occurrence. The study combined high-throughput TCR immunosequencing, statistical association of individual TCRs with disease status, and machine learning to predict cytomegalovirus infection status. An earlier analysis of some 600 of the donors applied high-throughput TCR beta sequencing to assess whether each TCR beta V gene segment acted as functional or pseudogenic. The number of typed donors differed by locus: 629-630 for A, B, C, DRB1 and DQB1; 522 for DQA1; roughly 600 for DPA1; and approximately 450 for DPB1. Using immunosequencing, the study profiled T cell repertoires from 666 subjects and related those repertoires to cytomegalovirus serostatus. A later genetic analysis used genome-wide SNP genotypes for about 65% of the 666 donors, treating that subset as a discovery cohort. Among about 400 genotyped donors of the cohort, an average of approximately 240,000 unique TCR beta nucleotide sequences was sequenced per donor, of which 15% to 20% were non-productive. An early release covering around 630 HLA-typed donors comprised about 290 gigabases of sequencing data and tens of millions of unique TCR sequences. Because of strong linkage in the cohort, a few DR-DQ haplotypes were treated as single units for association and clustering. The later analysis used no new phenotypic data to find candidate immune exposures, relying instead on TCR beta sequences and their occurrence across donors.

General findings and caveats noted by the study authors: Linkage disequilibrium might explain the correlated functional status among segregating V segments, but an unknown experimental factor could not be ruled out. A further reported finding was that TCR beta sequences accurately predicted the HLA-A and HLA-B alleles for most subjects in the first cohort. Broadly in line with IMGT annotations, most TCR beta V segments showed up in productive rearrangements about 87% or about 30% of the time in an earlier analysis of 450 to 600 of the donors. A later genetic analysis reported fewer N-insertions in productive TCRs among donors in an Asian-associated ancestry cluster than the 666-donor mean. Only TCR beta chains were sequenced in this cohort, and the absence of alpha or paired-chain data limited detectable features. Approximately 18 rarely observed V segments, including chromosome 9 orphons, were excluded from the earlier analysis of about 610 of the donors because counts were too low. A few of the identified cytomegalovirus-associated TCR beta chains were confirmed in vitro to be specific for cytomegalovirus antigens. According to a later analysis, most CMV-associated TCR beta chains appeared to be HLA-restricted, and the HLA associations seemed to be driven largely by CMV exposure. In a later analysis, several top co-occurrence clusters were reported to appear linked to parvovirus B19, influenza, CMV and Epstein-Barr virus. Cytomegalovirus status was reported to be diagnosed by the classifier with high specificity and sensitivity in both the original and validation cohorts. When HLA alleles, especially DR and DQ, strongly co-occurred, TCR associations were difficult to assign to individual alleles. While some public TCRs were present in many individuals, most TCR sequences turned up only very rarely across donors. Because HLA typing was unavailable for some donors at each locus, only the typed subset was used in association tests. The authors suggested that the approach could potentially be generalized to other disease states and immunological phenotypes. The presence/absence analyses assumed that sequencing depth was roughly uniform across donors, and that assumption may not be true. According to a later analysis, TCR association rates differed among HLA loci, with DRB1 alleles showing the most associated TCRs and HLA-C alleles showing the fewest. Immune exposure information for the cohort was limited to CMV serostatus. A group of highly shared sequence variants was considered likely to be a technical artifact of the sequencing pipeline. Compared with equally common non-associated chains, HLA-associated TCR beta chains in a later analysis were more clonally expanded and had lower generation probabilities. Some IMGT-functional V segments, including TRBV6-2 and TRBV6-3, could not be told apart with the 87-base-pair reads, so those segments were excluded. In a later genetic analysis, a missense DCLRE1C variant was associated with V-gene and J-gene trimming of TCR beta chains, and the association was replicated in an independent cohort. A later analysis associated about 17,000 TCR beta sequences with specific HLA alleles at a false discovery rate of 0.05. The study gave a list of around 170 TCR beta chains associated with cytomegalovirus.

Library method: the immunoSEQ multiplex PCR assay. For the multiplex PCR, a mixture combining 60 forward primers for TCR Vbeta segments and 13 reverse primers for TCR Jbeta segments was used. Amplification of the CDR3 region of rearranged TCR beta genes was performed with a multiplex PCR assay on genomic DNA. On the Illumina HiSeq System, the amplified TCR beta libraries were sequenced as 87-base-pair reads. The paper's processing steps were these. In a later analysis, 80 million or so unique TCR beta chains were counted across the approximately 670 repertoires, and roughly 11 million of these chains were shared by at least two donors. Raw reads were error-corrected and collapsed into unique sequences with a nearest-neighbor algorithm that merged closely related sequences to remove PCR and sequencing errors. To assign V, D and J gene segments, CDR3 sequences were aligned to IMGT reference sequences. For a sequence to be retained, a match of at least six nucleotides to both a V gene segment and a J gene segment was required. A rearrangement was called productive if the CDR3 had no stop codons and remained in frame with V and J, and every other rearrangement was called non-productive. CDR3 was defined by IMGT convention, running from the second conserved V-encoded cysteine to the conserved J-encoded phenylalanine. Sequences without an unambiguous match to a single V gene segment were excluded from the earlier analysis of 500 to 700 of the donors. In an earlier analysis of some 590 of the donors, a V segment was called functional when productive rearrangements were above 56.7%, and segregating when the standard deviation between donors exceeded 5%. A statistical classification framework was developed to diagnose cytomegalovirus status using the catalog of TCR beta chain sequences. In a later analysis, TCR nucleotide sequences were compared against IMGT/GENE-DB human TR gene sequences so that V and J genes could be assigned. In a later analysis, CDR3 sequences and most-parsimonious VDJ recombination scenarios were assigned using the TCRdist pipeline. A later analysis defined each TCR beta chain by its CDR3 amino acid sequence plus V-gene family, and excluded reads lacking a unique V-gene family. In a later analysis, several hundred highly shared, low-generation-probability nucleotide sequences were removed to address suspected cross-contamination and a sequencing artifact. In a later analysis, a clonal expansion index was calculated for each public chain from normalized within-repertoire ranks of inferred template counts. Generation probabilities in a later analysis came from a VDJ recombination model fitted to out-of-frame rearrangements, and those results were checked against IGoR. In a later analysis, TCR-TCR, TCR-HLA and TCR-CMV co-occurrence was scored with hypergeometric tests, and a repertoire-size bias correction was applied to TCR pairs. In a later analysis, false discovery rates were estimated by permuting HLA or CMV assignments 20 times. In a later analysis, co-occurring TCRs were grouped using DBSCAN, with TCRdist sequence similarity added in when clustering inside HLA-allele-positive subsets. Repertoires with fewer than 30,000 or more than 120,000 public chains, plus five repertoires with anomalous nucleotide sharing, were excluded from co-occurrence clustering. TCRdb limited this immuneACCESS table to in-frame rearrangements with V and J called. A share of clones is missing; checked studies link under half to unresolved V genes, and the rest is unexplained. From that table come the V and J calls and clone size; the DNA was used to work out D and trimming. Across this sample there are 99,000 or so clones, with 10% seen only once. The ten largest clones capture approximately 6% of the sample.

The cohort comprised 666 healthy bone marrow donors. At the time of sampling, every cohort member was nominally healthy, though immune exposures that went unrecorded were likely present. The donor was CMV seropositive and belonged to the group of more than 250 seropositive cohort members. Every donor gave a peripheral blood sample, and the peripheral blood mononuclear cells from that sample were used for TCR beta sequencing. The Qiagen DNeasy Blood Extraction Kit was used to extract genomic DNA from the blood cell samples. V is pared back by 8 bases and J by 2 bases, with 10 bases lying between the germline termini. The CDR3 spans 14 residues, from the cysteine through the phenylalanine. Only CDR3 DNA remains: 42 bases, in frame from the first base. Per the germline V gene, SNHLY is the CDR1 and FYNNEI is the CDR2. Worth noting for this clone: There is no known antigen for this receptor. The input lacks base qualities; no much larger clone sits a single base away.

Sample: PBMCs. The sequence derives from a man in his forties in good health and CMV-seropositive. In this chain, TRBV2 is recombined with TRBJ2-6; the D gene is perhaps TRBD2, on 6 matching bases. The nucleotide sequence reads TGTGCCAGCGTGGGGGGAACTGGGGCCAACGTCCTGACTTTC. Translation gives CASVGGTGANVLTF.